This TCR beta chain was sequenced in a study of blood T cells in healthy people across ages. Findings of the study overall: In long-lived donors, naive CD4+ cell counts and diversity exceeded those of aged donors.

A J-beta primer mix and a sample-barcoded 5' primer were used in a second PCR of roughly 7 to 12 cycles. One entry per CDR3 protein results from TCRdb running MiXCR on the 5' RACE reads. The sample yields about 1.8 million distinct CDR3 sequences, roughly 52% seen once. This CDR3 contains 12 residues. V lost 8 bases and J lost 8, with 15 bases in between. As regards this clonotype: The antigen is not known.

Total RNA extracted from each sample amounted to at least 5.5 micrograms. The receptor comes from a woman aged 40-49 years in good health. The specimen was blood. J is TRBJ1-2 and V is TRBV12-3 or TRBV12-4; D possibly corresponds to TRBD1 (5 bases). CDR3 in amino acids: CASGDAGWGYTF. The CDR3 nucleotides read TGTGCCAGCGGGGACGCGGGATGGGGCTACACCTTC.